Presented here are 21 T cell receptor beta chains from one specimen sequenced in a study of blood T cell repertoires in COVID-19 (TCRdb year 2020). Library preparation employed the immunoSEQ multiplex PCR assay. In its TCRdb copy, this immuneACCESS table keeps in-frame sequences only and misses some clones. Where compared with another copy, unresolved V genes explain less than half of these, and the others have no known cause. The table for this sample lists 100,000 to 140,000 clones; around 89% of them were counted only once. The ten most abundant clones make up 4% to 6% of the sample. Sequencing was carried out using peripheral blood. These TCRs come from a man in his forties with active or convalescent COVID-19.

The chain has TRBV5-6 and TRBJ2-7; 11 bases map to TRBD2. This CDR3 contains 17 residues. Germline V gives CDR1 SGHDT, CDR2 YYEEEE. After removal of 4 bases from V and 6 bases from J, the junction contained 15 bases not matched to a gene. The DNA of the CDR3 is TGTGCCAGCAGCCCCGAACCAACTAGCGGGAGAACTGCCGAGCAGTACTTC. It yields the protein CASSPEPTSGRTAEQYF.

The chain employs TRBV5-1 and TRBJ2-3, with D unclear. The V and J ends lost 4 bases and 6 bases respectively, with 6 bases between them. Germline V lookup: CDR1 SGHRS, CDR2 YFSETQ. There are 11 residues in the CDR3. This CDR3 reads CASSIQDTQYF. The CDR3 DNA is TGCGCCAGCAGCATCCAGGATACGCAGTATTTT.

V and J are TRBV5-1 and TRBJ1-2, with D uncertain. Germline CDR1 and CDR2: SGHRS and YFSETQ. The CDR3 runs 14 residues. Trimming took 0 bases from V and 3 from J, leaving 9 bases between them. The CDR3 here is CASSLEWADYGYTF. Written as DNA, the CDR3 is TGCGCCAGCAGCTTGGAATGGGCTGACTATGGCTACACCTTC.

The table lists this clone with a count of one. The V call is TRBV6-5, the J call TRBJ2-7; TRBD2 aligns across 7 bases. The CDR3 spans 14 residues. CDR1 and CDR2 from the germline V gene are MNHEY and SVGAGI. The ends lost 7 bases at V and 2 bases at J; junction bases unmatched: 8. The CDR3 spells CASTEMLAAYEQYF. CDR3 sequence (DNA): TGTGCCAGCACCGAGATGCTAGCGGCCTACGAGCAGTACTTC.

J is TRBJ1-2 and V is TRBV4-1, with D possibly TRBD1 on 5 matching bases. The CDR3 consists of 16 residues. V was clipped by 2 bases and J by 7 bases, with 20 bases between them. Germline assignment: CDR1 MGHRA and CDR2 YSYEKL. CDR3 nucleotide sequence: TGCGCCAGCAGCCAAAGTGGGGCCTCCACTGGGGCTGGCTACACCTTC. It specifies CASSQSGASTGAGYTF.

V gene TRBV6-5 combines with J gene TRBJ2-3; 8 bases line up with TRBD2. The germline CDR1 and CDR2 sequences are MNHEY and SVGAGI. After removal of 2 bases from V and 6 bases from J, the junction contained 10 bases not matched to a gene. This CDR3 spans 16 amino acids. CDR3 amino acids: CASSYDAGGSADTQYF. The CDR3 DNA follows: TGTGCCAGCAGTTACGATGCGGGAGGCAGCGCGGATACGCAGTATTTT.

The chain uses TRBV7-9 and TRBJ1-2; 9 bases are a match to TRBD1. With 5 bases clipped from V and 8 bases from J, the junction kept 9 bases outside the gene matches. Germline CDR1 and CDR2: SEHNR and FQNEAQ (reference sequence). The CDR3 runs to 14 residues. Here the CDR3 DNA reads TGTGCCAGCAGCCCGGGACAGGGAGCCGGAGGCTACACCTTC. Encoded protein: CASSPGQGAGGYTF.

In this sample, this clone turned up once. The genes are TRBV7-3 and TRBJ2-1; 9 bases are a match to TRBD2. Germline V lookup: CDR1 SGHTA, CDR2 FQGTGA. The CDR3 is made up of 16 amino acids. The V gene end was trimmed by 4 bases and the J gene end by 7 bases; junction bases not matched to a gene: 11. CDR3 loop: CASSYRTSAPSNEQFF. CDR3 sequence (DNA): TGTGCCAGCAGCTACCGGACTAGCGCCCCTTCGAATGAGCAGTTCTTC. Complete variable domain (other parts from reference TRBV7-3 and TRBJ2-1): GAGVSQTPSNKVTEKGKYVELRCDPISGHTALYWYRQSLGQGPEFLIYFQGTGAADDSGLPNDRFFAVRPEGSVSTLKIQRTERGDSAVYLCASSYRTSAPSNEQFFGPGTRLTVL.

This clone appeared a single time. This sequence joins TRBV19 and TRBJ1-5; TRBD1 agrees at 9 bases. Germline V gene lookup returns CDR1 LNHDA and CDR2 SQIVND (reference sequence). CDR3 length equals 16 residues. J lost 3 bases, V lost 4 bases, and 7 bases had no gene match. CDR3 in DNA: TGTGCCAGTAGTAGTTTTGGACAGGGGTTCAATCAGCCCCAGCATTTT. Encoded protein: CASSSFGQGFNQPQHF.

The chain combines TRBV19 with TRBJ2-1; TRBD2 matches 16 bases. V lost 5 bases to trimming and J lost 10 bases; unmatched junction nucleotides: 11. This CDR3 is 17 amino acids long. The V gene's germline CDR1 is LNHDA and CDR2 SQIVND (reference sequence). CDR3 in DNA: TGTGCCAGTAGTCCTAAAGGGACTAGCGGGAGGGCCGGGGAGCAGTTCTTC. Translated, it gives CASSPKGTSGRAGEQFF.

This clone appeared a few times. The chain combines TRBV10-3 with TRBJ1-5, with a weak D call TRBD1 (5 bases). V shed 2 bases and J shed 7 bases, with 12 bases lying between them. Germline-derived CDR1 and CDR2 are ENHRY and SYGVKD. The length of the CDR3 is 14 residues. This chain's CDR3 is CAISEMGRGQPQHF. The CDR3 DNA reads as TGTGCCATCAGTGAGATGGGACGGGGGCAGCCCCAGCATTTT.

This clone was seen once. The J gene is TRBJ2-7, the V gene TRBV9; 10 nucleotides match TRBD2. This CDR3 has 15 residues. V lost 7 bases, J lost 0 bases, and 7 bases stayed unmatched. Germline CDR1 is SGDLS and CDR2 is YYNGEE. The CDR3, as DNA: TGTGCCAGCGGGGGCCCTAGCGGGAGCTCCTACGAGCAGTACTTC. This encodes CASGGPSGSSYEQYF.

This chain connects TRBV6-5 to TRBJ2-1; no clear D gene. Germline CDR1 MNHEY, CDR2 SVGAGI. This CDR3 is built from 14 residues. The V gene lost 7 bases and the J gene lost 0 bases, with 10 bases spanning the gap. The CDR3 sequence is CASIPQSSYNEQFF. The CDR3 bases are TGTGCCAGCATTCCACAGAGCTCCTACAATGAGCAGTTCTTC.

This clone was seen only once. This rearrangement joins TRBV27 to TRBJ2-5, with 13 bases matching TRBD2. Unmatched junction bases numbered 8, after V lost 5 bases and J lost 5 bases. CDR3 size: 16 residues. The germline V gene has CDR1 MNHEY and CDR2 SMNVEV (reference sequence). CDR3 protein: CASSPRTSGSRETQYF. The CDR3 coding sequence is TGTGCCAGCAGTCCAAGGACTAGCGGGAGTCGGGAGACCCAGTACTTC.

Of note for this clone: A read error may produce the germline difference seen at one junction end. The rearrangement links TRBV7-7 to TRBJ1-4; D remains unclear. The CDR3 extends over 13 amino acids. In germline, CDR1 is SSHAT, CDR2 FNYEAQ (reference sequence). The CDR3 nucleotides are TGTGCTAGCAGTCCCGGACTGAGCGAAAAACTGTTTTTT. Translation: CASSPGLSEKLFF. Full variable domain (outside the CDR3, taken from reference TRBV7-7 and TRBJ1-4): GAGVSQSPRYKVTKRGQDVTLRCDPISSHATLYWYQQALGQGPEFLTYFNYEAQPDKSGLPSDRFSAERPEGSISTLTIQRTEQRDSAMYRCASSPGLSEKLFFGSGTQLSVL.

The V gene is TRBV6-5, the J gene TRBJ1-5, with D hard to call. The CDR3 covers 14 residues. Germline V gene data show CDR1 as MNHEY and CDR2 as SVGAGI. The V and J ends lost 0 bases and 2 bases respectively, with 5 bases between them. This chain's CDR3 is CASSYSIGNQPQHF. In DNA form, the CDR3 reads TGTGCCAGCAGTTACTCCATAGGCAATCAGCCCCAGCATTTT.

The chain employs TRBV19 and TRBJ1-3; D is perhaps TRBD1 (6 bases). CDR1 LNHDA and CDR2 SQIVND come from the germline V gene (reference sequence). The CDR3 has 14 amino acids. Between the trimmed V and J ends, which lost 8 bases and 2 bases, there was a span of 13 bases. The DNA for the CDR3 is TGTGCCAGTTGCCCCAGGGGACCTGGAAACACCATATATTTT. Translation: CASCPRGPGNTIYF. Looking up the rest from reference TRBV19 and TRBJ1-3 gives the full variable domain: DGGITQSPKYLFRKEGQNVTLSCEQNLNHDAMYWYRQDPGQGLRLIYYSQIVNDFQKGDIAEGYSVSREKKESFPLTVTSAQKNPTAFYLCASCPRGPGNTIYFGEGSWLTVV.

This sequence joins TRBV9 and TRBJ1-2, with D possibly matching TRBD1 (5 bases). CDR3 size: 13 residues. Trimming took 0 bases from V and 4 from J, leaving 7 bases between them. The germline CDR1 and CDR2 sequences are SGDLS and YYNGEE. The CDR3 DNA reads as TGTGCCAGCAGCGTAGGGACATTCTATGGCTACACCTTC. It translates to CASSVGTFYGYTF. Together with reference TRBV9 and TRBJ1-2, the CDR3 gives the full variable domain: DSGVTQTPKHLITATGQRVTLRCSPRSGDLSVYWYQQSLDQGLQFLIQYYNGEERAKGNILERFSAQQFPDLHSELNLSSLELGDSALYFCASSVGTFYGYTFGSGTRLTVV.

The chain has TRBV7-9 and TRBJ2-7, with 7 positions matching TRBD2. Germline CDR1 SEHNR, CDR2 FQNEAQ (reference sequence). V was clipped by 1 base and J by 4 bases; unmatched bases: 13. CDR3 size: 17 residues. This chain's CDR3 is CASSLDGFQAGRYEQYF. CDR3 sequence (DNA): TGTGCCAGCAGCTTAGATGGTTTTCAAGCGGGAAGGTACGAGCAGTACTTC.

The CDR3 is CASRQNRGFLTGELFF. The CDR3 bases are TGTGCCAGCAGGCAAAACAGGGGTTTCCTCACCGGGGAGCTGTTTTTT. The rearrangement links TRBV7-8 to TRBJ2-2; 7 bases agree with TRBD1. The V segment lost 6 bases and the J segment 4 bases; nucleotides outside the gene matches: 11. The CDR3 contains 16 residues. CDR1 and CDR2 from the germline V gene are SGHVS and FQNEAQ.

This clone appeared once. The rearrangement uses TRBV6-2 or TRBV6-3 and TRBJ2-5; 8 bases are a match to TRBD2. Germline CDR1 and CDR2: MNHEY and SVGEGT. This CDR3 has 16 amino acids. V was pared by 1 base and J by 2 bases, with 6 bases of the junction left unmatched. The CDR3 DNA sequence: TGTGCCAGCAGTTACTTGTTCGGGAGGGGGCAAGAGACCCAGTACTTC. It is translated as CASSYLFGRGQETQYF.